The 2 T cell receptor beta chains given below trace back to one sample, sequenced in a study of brain metastases from non-small cell lung cancer. Assay: immunoSEQ multiplex PCR; the TCRdb copy retains only in-frame clones and omits some. The top ten hold less than 20% of the sample, which has some 2,100 clones, approximately 80% seen once. The sample comprised tumor-adjacent normal tissue. The receptors shown here come from a donor over 35 with non-small cell lung cancer.

The chain couples TRBV12-3 or TRBV12-4 to TRBJ1-2; 12 bases line up with TRBD1. Germline trimming cut 8 bases from V and 8 bases from J; bases unmatched to any gene: 6. This CDR3 region has 13 residues. The CDR3, as DNA: TGTGCCAGCCGGGACAGGGGGCCAGGGGGCTACACCTTC. Protein: CASRDRGPGGYTF.

The chain uses TRBV7-9 and TRBJ2-1; 10 bases map to TRBD2. The CDR3 sequence is 15 residues long. The V and J ends lost 0 bases and 7 bases, in that order; junction bases with no gene match: 3. The germline V gene has CDR1 SEHNR and CDR2 FQNEAQ (reference sequence). For the CDR3, the DNA is TGTGCCAGCAGCTTAGCAAGCGGGAGGGTGAATGAGCAGTTCTTC. Its translation is CASSLASGRVNEQFF.